The clone carrying this T cell receptor (beta chain) appeared a few times. Its antigen is not identified. This could be a read error, since a much larger clone is one nucleotide away. Arm-PCR with iRepertoire HTBI primers amplified the CDR3 regions for these TCR beta libraries. From the multiplex PCR reads, TCRdb called clonotypes with MiXCR, one entry per CDR3 protein. Altogether 420,000 or so distinct CDR3 sequences are present, 16% being singletons, with the ten largest covering around 23%. The CDR3 spans 14 residues. Trimming removed 2 bases at V and 0 bases at J, with 7 bases between. The germline V gene encodes CDR1 SGHTA and CDR2 FQGNSA. The sample belongs to a study of regulatory T cells in long-lasting Graves disease. The time point: newly diagnosed GD, antithyroid drugs for less than 3 months. Generation of the TCR library employed RNA extracted from PBMCs. Study-wide findings and caveats: TCR diversity in persistent Graves' patients was below that of newly diagnosed ones. Favoring TRBV28, TRBJ1-2 and TRBJ2-5 was a feature seen in persistent disease.

The data also belong to a second study, concerning T cells in Graves' hyperthyroidism and ophthalmopathy. From that study: TCR CDR3 underwent first-round RT-PCR with the HTBI primer set. From stable hyperthyroidism, ophthalmopathy was set apart by a 13 V-J model.

The gene calls are TRBV7-2 and TRBJ1-1; tentative D call: TRBD1 (6 bases). Source: peripheral blood mononuclear cells (PBMCs), taken at new diagnosis, from a patient treated with antithyroid drugs. This receptor was identified in a woman between 18 and 30 years old with Graves disease. In DNA form, the CDR3 reads TGTGCCAGCAGCTTAAGACAGGTGAACACTGAAGCTTTCTTT. This encodes CASSLRQVNTEAFF.